These 19 T cell receptor beta chains came from one sample sequenced in a study of response to subunit inactivated influenza vaccine. Using its own MiXCR run on the RT-PCR reads, TCRdb lists one record per CDR3 protein. The profile covers hundreds of thousands of distinct CDR3 sequences, with 15% to 20% appearing a single time and 2.5% to 3.5% taken by the ten largest. Sequences were derived from CD4+ T cells sorted from PBMCs, sampled around 25 months after vaccination. These receptors were taken from a man aged 50 to 69 who received an inactivated influenza vaccine.

This clonotype was picked up a small number of times. The chain employs TRBV20-1 and TRBJ2-1; no reliable D call. The germline V and J ends were trimmed by 0 bases and 9 bases, with 6 bases remaining between them. The CDR3 loop spans 11 amino acids. Germline CDR1 and CDR2: DFQATT and SNEGSKA (reference sequence). DNA for the CDR3: TGCAGTGCTAGAGAAATAGTTGAGCAGTTCTTC. Translation gives CSAREIVEQFF.

The gene calls are TRBV20-1 and TRBJ2-2; 9 nucleotides match TRBD2. The CDR3 spans 16 residues. Germline values: CDR1 DFQATT, CDR2 SNEGSKA (reference sequence). After removal of 0 bases from V and 4 bases from J, the junction contained 6 bases not matched to a gene. This CDR3 is CSARDLSGSATGELFF. The CDR3 DNA is TGCAGTGCTAGAGATCTTAGCGGGAGTGCCACCGGGGAGCTGTTTTTT.

The genes are TRBV12-3 or TRBV12-4 and TRBJ2-7; D unresolved. V lost 2 bases and J 2 bases, leaving 10 bases between the germline ends. The CDR3 extends over 14 amino acids. CDR3 DNA sequence: TGTGCCAGCAGTTTACGAGACTCTGCCTACGAGCAGTACTTC. Amino acids: CASSLRDSAYEQYF.

In its sample, this clonotype was seen a few times. The V gene is TRBV4-3, the J gene TRBJ2-4; 8 nucleotides agree with TRBD2. Germline values: CDR1 LGHNA, CDR2 YSLEER. Trimming took 1 base from V and 0 from J; bases not matched to a gene: 2. This CDR3 is 16 amino acids long. The CDR3 nucleotides read TGCGCCAGCAGCCAAGTAGCGGGGATAGCCAAAAACATTCAGTACTTC. Its protein is CASSQVAGIAKNIQYF.

The rearrangement links TRBV20-1 to TRBJ2-3; the match to TRBD1 covers 9 bases. Germline CDR1 DFQATT, CDR2 SNEGSKA (reference sequence). The CDR3 loop spans 15 amino acids. The V segment lost 5 bases and the J segment 3 bases; nucleotides outside the gene matches: 9. The CDR3 DNA reads as TGCAGTGCTTTGCCGGGACAGGGATCGACAGATACGCAGTATTTT. It specifies CSALPGQGSTDTQYF.

The sample holds many counts of this clonotype. The chain carries TRBV5-1 and TRBJ2-7; 7 bases match TRBD1. The J segment lost 4 bases and the V segment lost 3 bases, leaving 13 bases of the junction unmatched. The CDR3 is 16 amino acids. Germline V gene sequence: CDR1 SGHRS, CDR2 YFSETQ. CDR3 sequence (DNA): TGCGCCAGCAGCTGGAAAACAGGGGTCGGATTATACGAGCAGTACTTC. Its protein product is CASSWKTGVGLYEQYF. Full variable domain (remainder filled in from reference TRBV5-1 and TRBJ2-7): KAGVTQTPRYLIKTRGQQVTLSCSPISGHRSVSWYQQTPGQGLQFLFEYFSETQRNKGNFPGRFSGRQFSNSRSEMNVSTLELGDSALYLCASSWKTGVGLYEQYFGPGTRLTVT.

This clonotype was counted between two and nine times. The rearrangement uses TRBV20-1 and TRBJ2-3; TRBD2 aligns across 10 bases. This CDR3 region has 14 residues. Germline V gene lookup returns CDR1 DFQATT and CDR2 SNEGSKA (reference sequence). Trimming removed 3 bases from V and 5 bases from J; junction bases left unmatched: 5. The CDR3 DNA is TGCAGTGCTAGGGAAGCGGGAGGGAGAGATACGCAGTATTTT. Its translation: CSAREAGGRDTQYF.

DNA of the CDR3: TGTGCCAGCAGCGCCTCAACAGGCACCGGGGAGCTGTTTTTT. This sequence encodes CASSASTGTGELFF. J is TRBJ2-2 and V is TRBV9; maybe TRBD1 (5 bases). CDR3 length equals 14 residues. Germline V gene sequence: CDR1 SGDLS, CDR2 YYNGEE. Between the trimmed V and J ends, which lost 3 bases and 4 bases, there was a span of 10 bases.

The chain is built from TRBV3-1 and TRBJ2-5; D is undetermined. The CDR3 is made up of 13 amino acids. Germline lookup yields CDR1 LGHDT and CDR2 YNNKEL (reference sequence). Trimming removed 1 base from V and 5 bases from J, with 8 bases in between. Here the CDR3 reads CASSQVRRETQYF. The CDR3 region has the DNA TGTGCCAGCAGCCAAGTTAGACGGGAGACCCAGTACTTC.

The V and J genes are TRBV6-2 or TRBV6-3 and TRBJ2-3, with unresolved D. CDR1 is MNHEY, CDR2 SVGEGT, per germline. The ends were cut back, 0 bases at V and 4 bases at J, with 11 bases in the middle. The CDR3 is 15 amino acids. CDR3 in amino acids: CASSYSVGGADTQYF. CDR3 DNA: TGTGCCAGCAGTTACTCAGTAGGCGGAGCAGATACGCAGTATTTT.

V is TRBV9 and J is TRBJ2-3, with D possibly matching TRBD1 (5 bases). This CDR3 has 13 amino acids. Trimming cost V 0 bases and J 5 bases, with 7 bases left between them. Looked up from germline, CDR1 is SGDLS and CDR2 is YYNGEE. CDR3: CASSVADRDTQYF. The CDR3 DNA is TGTGCCAGCAGCGTAGCAGACAGAGATACGCAGTATTTT.

J is TRBJ2-5 and V is TRBV3-1; 7 bases map to TRBD1. The germline CDR1 and CDR2 sequences are LGHDT and YNNKEL (reference sequence). V shed 3 bases and J 5 bases; nucleotides not matched to a gene: 9. This CDR3 is built from 15 residues. For the CDR3, the DNA is TGTGCCAGCAGCCAGTATTCGACAGGGTTGGAGACCCAGTACTTC. Translated: CASSQYSTGLETQYF.

This clonotype came up a few times. The V call is TRBV6-1, the J call TRBJ2-3, with 8 bases lining up with TRBD2. V trimming: 7 bases; J trimming: 2 bases; junction bases outside the gene matches: 8. The germline gives CDR1 MNHNS, CDR2 SASEGT. CDR3 length: 15 amino acids. The CDR3 sequence is CASNQAGAFTDTQYF. CDR3 DNA sequence: TGTGCCAGCAATCAAGCGGGAGCGTTCACAGATACGCAGTATTTT.

This chain connects TRBV12-3 or TRBV12-4 to TRBJ1-3; D is unclear. This CDR3 is 14 amino acids long. V dropped 3 bases and J dropped 3 bases, with 9 bases sitting between them. This CDR3 is CASSLRGNGNTIYF. CDR3 nucleotide sequence: TGTGCCAGCAGTTTGAGAGGGAATGGAAACACCATATATTTT.

This clonotype was found a few times. The CDR3 region has the DNA TGTGCCAGCAGCTTGGCGTGGAATCTCGAGCAGTACTTC. This codes for CASSLAWNLEQYF. The rearrangement joins TRBV5-5 to TRBJ2-7; no firm D call. Trimming removed 0 bases at V and 6 bases at J, with 10 bases between. Per the germline V gene, CDR1 is SGHKS and CDR2 is YYEKEE (reference sequence). The CDR3 runs 13 residues.

This clonotype was counted many times. The genes are TRBV5-1 and TRBJ2-2, with D perhaps TRBD1 (5 bases). V shed 5 bases and J shed 1 base, with 6 bases lying between them. The CDR3 totals 13 residues. Germline V lookup: CDR1 SGHRS, CDR2 YFSETQ. As DNA, the CDR3 is TGCGCCAGCAGGACAGAGAACACCGGGGAGCTGTTTTTT. This translates into CASRTENTGELFF.

V and J are TRBV10-3 and TRBJ1-3; D uncertain. The V end lost 10 bases, the J end lost 0 bases, and 7 bases lay between the germline ends. Germline V lookup: CDR1 ENHRY, CDR2 SYGVKD. This CDR3 is 12 amino acids long. The CDR3 spells CATTASGNTIYF. The CDR3 DNA reads TGTGCCACCACAGCCTCTGGAAACACCATATATTTT.

This clonotype was picked up many times. The CDR3 protein is CAGGGPADYNEQFF. The CDR3 coding sequence is TGTGCCGGAGGGGGTCCCGCCGATTACAATGAGCAGTTCTTC. The rearrangement uses TRBV28 and TRBJ2-1, with D perhaps being TRBD1 or TRBD2 (6 bases each). Germline-derived CDR1 and CDR2 are MDHEN and SYDVKM. The germline V and J ends were trimmed by 11 bases and 4 bases, with 18 bases remaining between them. The CDR3 is made up of 14 amino acids.

The chain joins TRBV20-1 to TRBJ2-7; 9 bases align to TRBD1. Germline V CDR1 and CDR2: DFQATT, SNEGSKA (reference sequence). The junction had 10 bases not matched to a gene; V was cut back by 6 bases and J by 4 bases. The CDR3 is made up of 14 amino acids. The CDR3 coding sequence is TGCAGTGCCAAGACAGGGGGTATGGAATACGAGCAGTACTTC. As protein: CSAKTGGMEYEQYF.